Below, 27 T cell receptor beta chains from the same sample are listed, as sequenced in a study of cytomegalovirus exposure and HLA in healthy donors. Produced via immunoSEQ multiplex PCR; TCRdb's table is partial and in-frame only. This table holds approximately 120,000 clones, 95% to 97% found once. Specimen: PBMCs. The origin of the receptors is a man younger than 35 in good health and CMV-seronegative.

This sequence joins TRBV5-4 and TRBJ2-7; TRBD2 matches 14 bases. V lost 4 bases, J lost 0 bases, and 3 bases stayed unmatched. The CDR3 is 16 residues long. The V gene's germline CDR1 is SGHNT and CDR2 YYREEE (reference sequence). CDR3: CASSPGTSGGSYEQYF. The CDR3 DNA is TGTGCCAGCAGCCCAGGGACTAGCGGGGGCTCCTACGAGCAGTACTTC.

The genes are TRBV9 and TRBJ2-5; 8 bases are a match to TRBD2. The CDR3 is 16 amino acids. Germline CDR1 and CDR2: SGDLS and YYNGEE. The V gene end was trimmed by 0 bases and the J gene end by 5 bases; junction bases not matched to a gene: 9. The CDR3 is CASSVAGSGRSETQYF. In DNA, the CDR3 is TGTGCCAGCAGCGTAGCCGGAAGCGGGAGATCCGAGACCCAGTACTTC. Using reference TRBV9 and TRBJ2-5 for the parts outside the CDR3, the full variable domain is DSGVTQTPKHLITATGQRVTLRCSPRSGDLSVYWYQQSLDQGLQFLIQYYNGEERAKGNILERFSAQQFPDLHSELNLSSLELGDSALYFCASSVAGSGRSETQYFGPGTRLLVL.

The V call is TRBV19, the J call TRBJ2-2; D is undetermined. Germline CDR1 LNHDA, CDR2 SQIVND (reference sequence). Trimming removed 8 bases at V and 7 bases at J, with 26 bases between. This CDR3 comprises 17 residues. CDR3 in DNA: TGTGCCAGTGGTGGAGATTTGAGCTTTGGGTGGCACGGGGAGCTGTTTTTT. Translated, it gives CASGGDLSFGWHGELFF.

V and J are TRBV7-3 and TRBJ2-3, with TRBD2 matching over 9 bases. The CDR3 length is 15 residues. From germline, CDR1 is SGHTA and CDR2 FQGTGA. V lost 5 bases, J lost 4 bases, and 7 bases stayed unmatched. CDR3 sequence (DNA): TGTGCCAGCAGCCTTCTTAGCGGGAGTCCAGATACGCAGTATTTT. Its translation is CASSLLSGSPDTQYF.

This sequence joins TRBV7-2 and TRBJ2-1, with D maybe TRBD1 (7 bases). V was cut by 0 bases and J by 14 bases, with 14 bases left in between. The germline gives CDR1 SGHTA, CDR2 FQGNSA. The CDR3 sequence is 13 residues long. In DNA form, the CDR3 reads TGTGCCAGCAGCTTAGCGCTCACAGGGGAGGAGTTCTTC. Protein product: CASSLALTGEEFF.

The chain uses TRBV9 and TRBJ2-3; D may be TRBD2 (7 bases). V lost 3 bases to trimming and J lost 2 bases, with 16 bases between them. This CDR3 has 16 residues. Germline CDR1 reads SGDLS; CDR2 reads YYNGEE. CDR3 in amino acids: CASSEDPRGPTDTQYF. CDR3 nucleotides: TGTGCCAGCAGCGAGGACCCGCGGGGGCCCACAGATACGCAGTATTTT. Looking up the rest from reference TRBV9 and TRBJ2-3 gives the full variable domain: DSGVTQTPKHLITATGQRVTLRCSPRSGDLSVYWYQQSLDQGLQFLIQYYNGEERAKGNILERFSAQQFPDLHSELNLSSLELGDSALYFCASSEDPRGPTDTQYFGPGTRLTVL.

DNA for the CDR3: TGCGCCAGCAGCTTGGGCACAGGGGAGGAGACCCAGTACTTC. Its translation: CASSLGTGEETQYF. The chain carries TRBV5-1 and TRBJ2-5; TRBD1 matches 7 bases. This CDR3 contains 14 residues. The trim removed 0 bases at V and 5 bases at J, leaving 4 bases unmatched. The germline CDR1 and CDR2 sequences are SGHRS and YFSETQ.

This clone was counted only a few times. This chain connects TRBV7-9 to TRBJ2-1, with a weak D call TRBD1 (6 bases). The CDR3 is 14 amino acids. Germline loops: CDR1 SEHNR, CDR2 FQNEAQ (reference sequence). V was clipped by 6 bases and J by 5 bases, with 14 bases between them. The CDR3 DNA reads TGTGCCAGCAGAGGGGGAAGGAATCACAATGAGCAGTTCTTC. As protein: CASRGGRNHNEQFF. The variable domain in full, with the rest retrieved from reference TRBV7-9 and TRBJ2-1, is DTGVSQNPRHKITKRGQNVTFRCDPISEHNRLYWYRQTLGQGPEFLTYFQNEAQLEKSRLLSDRFSAERPKGSFSTLEIQRTEQGDSAMYLCASRGGRNHNEQFFGPGTRLTVL.

V and J are TRBV5-4 and TRBJ2-1; D not certain. V was cut by 4 bases and J by 3 bases, with 8 bases left in between. The CDR3 length is 13 residues. The germline V gene has CDR1 SGHNT and CDR2 YYREEE (reference sequence). The CDR3 spells CASSLGGYNEQFF. CDR3 coding DNA: TGTGCCAGCAGCCTCGGCGGCTACAATGAGCAGTTCTTC. The whole variable domain, remainder taken from reference TRBV5-4 and TRBJ2-1, is ETGVTQSPTHLIKTRGQQVTLRCSSQSGHNTVSWYQQALGQGPQFIFQYYREEENGRGNFPPRFSGLQFPNYSSELNVNALELDDSALYLCASSLGGYNEQFFGPGTRLTVL.

The chain carries TRBV19 and TRBJ2-7, with 10 positions matching TRBD1. This CDR3 spans 15 amino acids. J lost 3 bases, V lost 5 bases, and 7 bases had no gene match. From germline, CDR1 is LNHDA and CDR2 SQIVND (reference sequence). The CDR3 protein is CASSGRQGARYEQYF. The CDR3 nucleotides are TGTGCCAGTAGTGGGAGACAGGGGGCGCGCTACGAGCAGTACTTC.

V gene TRBV25-1 combines with J gene TRBJ1-2; maybe TRBD1 (5 bases). Germline lookup yields CDR1 MGHDK and CDR2 SYGVNS. CDR3 length: 14 amino acids. V was cut by 2 bases and J by 0 bases, with 7 bases left in between. The CDR3: CASSEQGPNYGYTF. CDR3 in DNA: TGTGCCAGCAGTGAACAGGGCCCTAACTATGGCTACACCTTC.

This rearrangement joins TRBV7-6 to TRBJ2-1; 13 positions agree with TRBD2. V was clipped by 4 bases and J by 10 bases; unmatched bases: 10. Germline V CDR1 and CDR2: SGHVS, FNYEAQ. This CDR3 is 16 amino acids long. This CDR3 reads CASSSPGLAGEGEQFF. The DNA for the CDR3 is TGTGCCAGCAGCTCACCTGGACTAGCGGGAGAAGGGGAGCAGTTCTTC.

The chain recombines TRBV7-9 with TRBJ1-1; 7 bases are shared with TRBD1. Trimming removed 5 bases from V and 3 bases from J; junction bases left unmatched: 6. The CDR3 extends over 14 amino acids. In germline, CDR1 is SEHNR, CDR2 FQNEAQ (reference sequence). In DNA, the CDR3 is TGTGCCAGCAGCCCACGGGACAGAGACACTGAAGCTTTCTTT. This translates into CASSPRDRDTEAFF.

The J gene is TRBJ2-5, the V gene TRBV7-2; TRBD1 agrees at 7 bases. Germline V gene data show CDR1 as SGHTA and CDR2 as FQGNSA. This CDR3 has 17 amino acids. V lost 3 bases, J lost 5 bases, and 15 bases stayed unmatched. The chain's CDR3 is CASSFVRDRVLGETQYF. The CDR3 DNA reads as TGTGCCAGCAGCTTCGTACGGGACAGAGTCCTAGGGGAGACCCAGTACTTC. The variable domain in full, completed from reference TRBV7-2 and TRBJ2-5, reads GAGVSQSPSNKVTEKGKDVELRCDPISGHTALYWYRQSLGQGLEFLIYFQGNSAPDKSGLPSDRFSAERTGGSVSTLTIQRTQQEDSAVYLCASSFVRDRVLGETQYFGPGTRLLVL.

The chain links TRBV13 to TRBJ1-4; the D is unclear. There are 14 residues in the CDR3. V was clipped by 2 bases and J by 7 bases, with 11 bases between them. Looked up from germline, CDR1 is PRHDT and CDR2 is FYEKMQ (reference sequence). The CDR3 DNA sequence: TGTGCCAGCAGCTTAAGCTCTCCAGGTGAAAAACTGTTTTTT. As protein: CASSLSSPGEKLFF.

This chain uses TRBV11-2 with TRBJ2-6; weak D call: TRBD1 (6 bases). Germline V gene lookup returns CDR1 SGHAT and CDR2 FQNNGV. The CDR3 has 15 amino acids. Between the trimmed V and J ends, which lost 7 bases and 1 base, there was a span of 11 bases. CDR3 nucleotides: TGTGCCAGCATCCCTCAGGGGTCTGGGGCCAACGTCCTGACTTTC. It encodes CASIPQGSGANVLTF.

This chain connects TRBV4-1 to TRBJ2-5; TRBD2 might be the D (6 bases). CDR1 MGHRA and CDR2 YSYEKL come from the germline V gene. V was clipped by 2 bases and J by 5 bases, with 24 bases between them. The CDR3 runs 18 residues. The CDR3 loop is CASSQRGPEGTRAETQYF. The CDR3 nucleotides are TGCGCCAGCAGCCAAAGGGGACCCGAAGGGACTCGAGCGGAGACCCAGTACTTC.

The V gene is TRBV7-9, the J gene TRBJ2-7; the D gene is possibly TRBD2 (5 bases). The V gene's germline CDR1 is SEHNR and CDR2 FQNEAQ (reference sequence). CDR3 length: 15 amino acids. The V gene lost 1 base and the J gene lost 4 bases, with 14 bases spanning the gap. CDR3 coding DNA: TGTGCCAGCAGCTTAGAAAGAGACTATCGGTACGAGCAGTACTTC. It encodes CASSLERDYRYEQYF.

J is TRBJ2-7 and V is TRBV7-3; 8 bases line up with TRBD2. V gave up 1 base and J gave up 2 bases; unmatched junction bases: 7. CDR1 and CDR2 from the germline V gene are SGHTA and FQGTGA. The CDR3 is 16 residues long. CDR3 nucleotide sequence: TGTGCCAGCAGCTTAAGCGGTACTAGCGGAACCTACGAGCAGTACTTC. It is translated as CASSLSGTSGTYEQYF.

V is TRBV15 and J is TRBJ2-3; 10 bases align to TRBD1. V gave up 0 bases and J gave up 2 bases; unmatched junction bases: 8. The CDR3 runs to 18 residues. Looked up from germline, CDR1 is LNHNV and CDR2 is YYDKDF (reference sequence). The CDR3 is CATSRDPGQGTSTDTQYF. The CDR3 nucleotides read TGTGCCACCAGCAGAGATCCGGGACAGGGGACATCCACAGATACGCAGTATTTT.

J is TRBJ2-3 and V is TRBV30, with 8 positions matching TRBD2. The CDR3 has 14 amino acids. Germline assignment: CDR1 GTSNPN and CDR2 SVGIG (reference sequence). V shed 3 bases, J shed 2 bases, and the junction held 4 bases outside the gene matches. The CDR3: CAWSPGLVTDTQYF. The CDR3 nucleotides read TGTGCCTGGAGCCCGGGACTAGTCACAGATACGCAGTATTTT. Filled out from reference TRBV30 and TRBJ2-3, the complete variable domain reads SQTIHQWPATLVQPVGSPLSLECTVEGTSNPNLYWYRQAAGRGLQLLFYSVGIGQISSEVPQNLSASRPQDRQFILSSKKLLLSDSGFYLCAWSPGLVTDTQYFGPGTRLTVL.

The chain recombines TRBV7-8 with TRBJ2-5, with 8 bases lining up with TRBD1. The CDR3 loop spans 18 amino acids. J gave up 1 base and V 1 base, and 11 bases lay outside the gene matches. Germline V gives CDR1 SGHVS, CDR2 FQNEAQ. CDR3 sequence: CASSLGMLTGVSQETQYF. CDR3 nucleotide sequence: TGTGCCAGCAGCTTAGGGATGTTGACAGGGGTGTCCCAAGAGACCCAGTACTTC.

This chain joins TRBV18 and TRBJ2-3, with 9 positions matching TRBD1. The CDR3 totals 15 residues. CDR1 is KGHSH and CDR2 is LQKENI in the germline V gene. V was clipped by 4 bases and J by 4 bases; unmatched bases: 6. CDR3 amino acids: CASSQWDRDADTQYF. For the CDR3, the DNA is TGTGCCAGCTCACAATGGGACAGGGACGCAGATACGCAGTATTTT.

This clone was picked up one time. The gene calls are TRBV2 and TRBJ2-1; D is uncertain. Trimming stripped 3 bases from V and 10 bases from J, with 13 bases between. The CDR3 runs to 13 residues. Germline CDR1 and CDR2: SNHLY and FYNNEI. CDR3: CASSDGVDLEQFF. The CDR3 coding sequence is TGTGCCAGCAGTGATGGAGTAGATCTCGAGCAGTTCTTC.

The V call is TRBV27, the J call TRBJ2-7, with 13 bases identical to TRBD2. After removal of 5 bases from V and 5 bases from J, the junction contained 12 bases not matched to a gene. Germline assignment: CDR1 MNHEY and CDR2 SMNVEV (reference sequence). CDR3 length: 17 residues. The CDR3 nucleotides are TGTGCCAGCAGTCTATATCCCGGGACTAGCGGGATTGACGAGCAGTACTTC. It codes for CASSLYPGTSGIDEQYF.

This rearrangement joins TRBV11-2 to TRBJ2-7; the match to TRBD2 covers 9 bases. CDR1 and CDR2 from the germline V gene are SGHAT and FQNNGV. The CDR3 is made up of 14 amino acids. V was pared by 6 bases and J by 6 bases, with 9 bases of the junction left unmatched. The CDR3, as DNA: TGTGCCAGCAGGCGGGGCGGGAGGGCCCGCGAGCAGTACTTC. This gives the protein CASRRGGRAREQYF. The whole variable domain, remainder taken from reference TRBV11-2 and TRBJ2-7, is EAGVAQSPRYKIIEKRQSVAFWCNPISGHATLYWYQQILGQGPKLLIQFQNNGVVDDSQLPKDRFSAERLKGVDSTLKIQPAKLEDSAVYLCASRRGGRAREQYFGPGTRLTVT.

This rearrangement joins TRBV9 to TRBJ2-7; 7 bases align to TRBD1. J lost 3 bases, V lost 0 bases, and 3 bases had no gene match. Germline V lookup: CDR1 SGDLS, CDR2 YYNGEE. This CDR3 region has 14 residues. This chain's CDR3 is CASSVGQGDYEQYF. The CDR3 bases are TGTGCCAGCAGCGTAGGTCAGGGGGACTACGAGCAGTACTTC.